This entry lists 3 T cell receptor beta chains sequenced from one sample in a study of blood T cell repertoires in COVID-19. Assay: immunoSEQ multiplex PCR; the TCRdb copy retains only in-frame clones and omits some. The data hold roughly 150,000 clones, with approximately 82% observed a single time. Sequencing was done on a sample of peripheral blood. The source is a woman aged 80 or over with active or convalescent COVID-19.

J is TRBJ1-5 and V is TRBV19; TRBD1 aligns across 8 bases. Unmatched junction bases numbered 11, after V lost 5 bases and J lost 5 bases. The germline gives CDR1 LNHDA, CDR2 SQIVND (reference sequence). The CDR3 spans 16 residues. CDR3 coding DNA: TGTGCCAGTAGTCCTAGACCGGACAGGGTACATCAGCCCCAGCATTTT. Its protein is CASSPRPDRVHQPQHF.

This chain connects TRBV3-1 (or the pseudogene TRBV3-2) to TRBJ1-3, with D possibly being TRBD1 (6 bases). The CDR3 extends over 17 amino acids. With 0 bases removed from V and 2 bases from J, the gap between germline ends came to 14 bases. Germline CDR1 reads LGHDT; CDR2 reads YNNKEL (reference sequence). The CDR3 loop reads CASSQDLQWGPGNTIYF. Here the CDR3 DNA reads TGTGCCAGCAGCCAAGATCTGCAATGGGGGCCTGGAAACACCATATATTTT.

This rearrangement joins TRBV2 to TRBJ1-2; D may be TRBD1 (6 bases). V gave up 3 bases and J gave up 8 bases, with 10 bases separating them. The germline CDR1 and CDR2 sequences are SNHLY and FYNNEI. CDR3 size: 12 residues. CDR3 nucleotides: TGTGCCAGCAGTGACGACAGGATCGGCTACACCTTC. Amino acid sequence: CASSDDRIGYTF. The complete variable domain, with remaining parts taken from reference TRBV2 and TRBJ1-2, reads EPEVTQTPSHQVTQMGQEVILRCVPISNHLYFYWYRQILGQKVEFLVSFYNNEISEKSEIFDDQFSVERPDGSNFTLKIRSTKLEDSAMYFCASSDDRIGYTFGSGTRLTVV.